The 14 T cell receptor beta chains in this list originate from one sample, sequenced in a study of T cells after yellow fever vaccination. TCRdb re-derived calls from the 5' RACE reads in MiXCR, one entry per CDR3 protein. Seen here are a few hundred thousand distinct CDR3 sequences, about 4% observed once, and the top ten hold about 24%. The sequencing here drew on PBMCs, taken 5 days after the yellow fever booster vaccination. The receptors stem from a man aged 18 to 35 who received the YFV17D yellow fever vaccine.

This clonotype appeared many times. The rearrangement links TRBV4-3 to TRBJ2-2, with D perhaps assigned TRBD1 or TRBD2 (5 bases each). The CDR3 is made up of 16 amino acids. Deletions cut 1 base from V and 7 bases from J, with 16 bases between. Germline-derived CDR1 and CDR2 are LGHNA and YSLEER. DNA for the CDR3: TGCGCCAGCAGCCAAGCATCCCGTCTGAGGGGCGGGGAGCTGTTTTTT. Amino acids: CASSQASRLRGGELFF.

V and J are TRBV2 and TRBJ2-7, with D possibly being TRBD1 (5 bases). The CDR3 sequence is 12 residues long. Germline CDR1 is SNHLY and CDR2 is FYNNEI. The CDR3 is CATGVGPGEQYV. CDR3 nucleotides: TGTGCTACTGGGGTAGGTCCAGGGGAGCAGTACGTC.

CDR3 region: CAWSVGPEKLFF. The CDR3 coding sequence is TGTGCCTGGAGTGTCGGACCTGAAAAACTGTTTTTT. The rearrangement joins TRBV30 to TRBJ1-4, with D unresolved. The CDR3 extends over 12 amino acids. The ends were cut back, 0 bases at V and 7 bases at J, with 6 bases in the middle. The germline V gene has CDR1 GTSNPN and CDR2 SVGIG (reference sequence).

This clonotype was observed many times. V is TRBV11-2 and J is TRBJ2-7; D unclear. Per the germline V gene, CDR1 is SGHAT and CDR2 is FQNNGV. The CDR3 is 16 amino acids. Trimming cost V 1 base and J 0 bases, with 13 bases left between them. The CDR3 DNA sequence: TGTGCCAGCAGCTTAGGTGGACGGATGAGCTCCTACGAGCAGTACTTC. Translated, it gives CASSLGGRMSSYEQYF. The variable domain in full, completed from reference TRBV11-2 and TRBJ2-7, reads EAGVAQSPRYKIIEKRQSVAFWCNPISGHATLYWYQQILGQGPKLLIQFQNNGVVDDSQLPKDRFSAERLKGVDSTLKIQPAKLEDSAVYLCASSLGGRMSSYEQYFGPGTRLTVT.

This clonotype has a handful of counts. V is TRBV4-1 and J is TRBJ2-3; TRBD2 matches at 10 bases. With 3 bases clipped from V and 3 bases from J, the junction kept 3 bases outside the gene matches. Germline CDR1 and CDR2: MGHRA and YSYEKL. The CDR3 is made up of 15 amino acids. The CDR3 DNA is TGCGCCAGCAGCCAGAGCGGGGGGGTAACAGATACGCAGTATTTT. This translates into CASSQSGGVTDTQYF.

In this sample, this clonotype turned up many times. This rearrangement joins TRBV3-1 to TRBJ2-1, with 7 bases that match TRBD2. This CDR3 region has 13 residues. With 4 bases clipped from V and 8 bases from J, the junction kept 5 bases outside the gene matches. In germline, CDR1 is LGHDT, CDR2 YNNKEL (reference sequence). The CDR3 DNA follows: TGTGCCAGCAGCCGTGGGGAGGGTTATGAGCAGTTCTTC. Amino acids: CASSRGEGYEQFF.

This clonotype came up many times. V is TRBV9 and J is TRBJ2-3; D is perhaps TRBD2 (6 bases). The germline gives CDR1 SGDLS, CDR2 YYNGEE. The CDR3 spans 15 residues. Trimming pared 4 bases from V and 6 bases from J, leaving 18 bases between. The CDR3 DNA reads TGTGCCAGCAGCCCGCGAGGAGGGGAGAAGGATACGCAGTATTTT. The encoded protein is CASSPRGGEKDTQYF.

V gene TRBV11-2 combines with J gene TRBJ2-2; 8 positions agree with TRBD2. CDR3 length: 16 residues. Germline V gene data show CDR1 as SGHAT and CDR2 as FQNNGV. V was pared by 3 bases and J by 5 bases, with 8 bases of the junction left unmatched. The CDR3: CASSFGGALITGELFF. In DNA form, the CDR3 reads TGTGCCAGCAGCTTCGGGGGGGCATTAATTACCGGGGAGCTGTTTTTT.

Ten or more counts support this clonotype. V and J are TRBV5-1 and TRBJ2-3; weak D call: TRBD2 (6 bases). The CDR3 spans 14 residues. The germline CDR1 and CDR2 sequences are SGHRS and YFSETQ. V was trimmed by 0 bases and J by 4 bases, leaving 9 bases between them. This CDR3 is CASSLELASDTQYF. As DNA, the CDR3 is TGCGCCAGCAGCTTGGAACTAGCCTCAGATACGCAGTATTTT.

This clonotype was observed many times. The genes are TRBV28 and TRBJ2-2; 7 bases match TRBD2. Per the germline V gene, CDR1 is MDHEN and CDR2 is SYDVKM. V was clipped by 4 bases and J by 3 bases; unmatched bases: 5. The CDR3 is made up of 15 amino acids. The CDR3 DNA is TGTGCCAGCAGTTCGCGGGACTATTACACCGGGGAGCTGTTTTTT. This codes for CASSSRDYYTGELFF.

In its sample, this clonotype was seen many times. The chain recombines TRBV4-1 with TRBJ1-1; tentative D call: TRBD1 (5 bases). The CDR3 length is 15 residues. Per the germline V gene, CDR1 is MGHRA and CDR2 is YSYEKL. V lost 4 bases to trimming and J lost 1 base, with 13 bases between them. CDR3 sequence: CASSRRQGWNTEAFF. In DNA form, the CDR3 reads TGCGCCAGCAGCCGCCGGCAGGGATGGAACACTGAAGCTTTCTTT.

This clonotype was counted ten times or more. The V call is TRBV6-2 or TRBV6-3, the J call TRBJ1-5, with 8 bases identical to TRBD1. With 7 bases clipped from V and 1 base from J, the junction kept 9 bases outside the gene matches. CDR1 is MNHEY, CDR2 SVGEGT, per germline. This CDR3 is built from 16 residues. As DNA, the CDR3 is TGTGCCAGCACCTATGGAGGACAGGGAAGCAATCAGCCCCAGCATTTT. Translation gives CASTYGGQGSNQPQHF.

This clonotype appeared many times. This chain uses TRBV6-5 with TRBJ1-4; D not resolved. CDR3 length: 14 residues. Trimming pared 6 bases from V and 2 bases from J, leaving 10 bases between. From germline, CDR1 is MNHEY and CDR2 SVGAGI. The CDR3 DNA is TGTGCCAGCAGGGCGACTGGGACTAATGAAAAACTGTTTTTT. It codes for CASRATGTNEKLFF.

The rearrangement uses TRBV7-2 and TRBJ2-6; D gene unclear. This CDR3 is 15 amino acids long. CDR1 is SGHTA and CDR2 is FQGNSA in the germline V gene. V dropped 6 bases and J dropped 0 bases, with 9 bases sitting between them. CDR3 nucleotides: TGTGCCAGCAGTTCCCTGGGCTCTGGGGCCAACGTCCTGACTTTC. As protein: CASSSLGSGANVLTF. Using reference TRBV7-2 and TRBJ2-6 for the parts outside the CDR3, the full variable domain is GAGVSQSPSNKVTEKGKDVELRCDPISGHTALYWYRQSLGQGLEFLIYFQGNSAPDKSGLPSDRFSAERTGGSVSTLTIQRTQQEDSAVYLCASSSLGSGANVLTFGAGSRLTVL.